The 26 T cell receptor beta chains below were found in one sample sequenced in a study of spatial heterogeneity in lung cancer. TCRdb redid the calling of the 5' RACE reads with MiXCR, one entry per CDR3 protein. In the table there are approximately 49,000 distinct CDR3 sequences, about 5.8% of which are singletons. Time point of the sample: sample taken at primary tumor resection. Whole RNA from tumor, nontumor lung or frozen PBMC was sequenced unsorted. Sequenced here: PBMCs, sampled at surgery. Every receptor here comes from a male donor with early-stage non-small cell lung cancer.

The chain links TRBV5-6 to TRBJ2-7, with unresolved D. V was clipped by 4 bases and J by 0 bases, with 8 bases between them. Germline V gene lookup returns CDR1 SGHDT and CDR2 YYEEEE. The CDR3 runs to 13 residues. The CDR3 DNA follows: TGTGCCAGCAGCGCTCCTACCTCCTACGAGCAGTACTTC. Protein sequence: CASSAPTSYEQYF.

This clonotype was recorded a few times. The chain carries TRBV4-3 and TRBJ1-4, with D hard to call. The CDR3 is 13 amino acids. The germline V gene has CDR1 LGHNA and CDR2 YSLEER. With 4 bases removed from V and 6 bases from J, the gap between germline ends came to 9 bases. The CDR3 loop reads CASSLRRDEKLFF. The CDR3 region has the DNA TGCGCCAGCAGCCTTAGGAGGGATGAAAAACTGTTTTTT.

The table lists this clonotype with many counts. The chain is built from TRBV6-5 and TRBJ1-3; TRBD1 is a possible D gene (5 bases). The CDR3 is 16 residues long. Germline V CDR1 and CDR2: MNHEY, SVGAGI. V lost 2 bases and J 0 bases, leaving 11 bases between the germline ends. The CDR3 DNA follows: TGTGCCAGCAGTTACAGGGGCTACAACTCTGGAAACACCATATATTTT. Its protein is CASSYRGYNSGNTIYF.

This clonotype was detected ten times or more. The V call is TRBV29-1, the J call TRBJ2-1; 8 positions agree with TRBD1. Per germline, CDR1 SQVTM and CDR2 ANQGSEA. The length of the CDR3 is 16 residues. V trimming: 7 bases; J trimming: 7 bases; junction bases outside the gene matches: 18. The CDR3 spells CSADPGTGGSTNEQFF. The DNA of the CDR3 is TGCAGCGCGGATCCCGGGACAGGCGGGTCTACAAATGAGCAGTTCTTC.

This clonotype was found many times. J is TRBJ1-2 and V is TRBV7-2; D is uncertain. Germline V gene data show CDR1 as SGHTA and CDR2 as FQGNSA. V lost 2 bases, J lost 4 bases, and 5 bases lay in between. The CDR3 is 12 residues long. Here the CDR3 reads CASSLKRYGYTF. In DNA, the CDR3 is TGTGCCAGCAGCTTAAAACGCTATGGCTACACCTTC. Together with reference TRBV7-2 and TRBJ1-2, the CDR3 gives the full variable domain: GAGVSQSPSNKVTEKGKDVELRCDPISGHTALYWYRQSLGQGLEFLIYFQGNSAPDKSGLPSDRFSAERTGGSVSTLTIQRTQQEDSAVYLCASSLKRYGYTFGSGTRLTVV.

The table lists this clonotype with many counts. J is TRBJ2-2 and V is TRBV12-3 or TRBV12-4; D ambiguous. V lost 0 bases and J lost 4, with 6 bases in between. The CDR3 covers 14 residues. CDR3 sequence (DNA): TGTGCCAGCAGTTTAGCTTGGTCCACCGGGGAGCTGTTTTTT. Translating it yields CASSLAWSTGELFF.

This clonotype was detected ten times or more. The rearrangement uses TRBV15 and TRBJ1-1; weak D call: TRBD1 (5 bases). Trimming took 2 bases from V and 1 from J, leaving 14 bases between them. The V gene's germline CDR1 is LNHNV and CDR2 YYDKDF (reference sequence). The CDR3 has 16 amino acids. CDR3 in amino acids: CATSRPSQDRNTEAFF. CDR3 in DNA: TGTGCCACCAGCAGACCATCCCAAGACAGGAACACTGAAGCTTTCTTT.

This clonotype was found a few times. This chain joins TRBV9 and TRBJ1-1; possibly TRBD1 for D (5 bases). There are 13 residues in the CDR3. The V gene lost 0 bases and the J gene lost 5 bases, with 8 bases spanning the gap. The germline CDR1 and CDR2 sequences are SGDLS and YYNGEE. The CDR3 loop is CASSVDRGTEAFF. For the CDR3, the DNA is TGTGCCAGCAGCGTAGATCGGGGGACTGAAGCTTTCTTT.

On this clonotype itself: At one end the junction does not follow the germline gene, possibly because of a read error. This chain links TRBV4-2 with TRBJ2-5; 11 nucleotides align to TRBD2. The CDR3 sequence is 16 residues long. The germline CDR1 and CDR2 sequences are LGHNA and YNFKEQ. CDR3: CVSSLASGRSRETQYF. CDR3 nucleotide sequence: TGTGTCAGCAGCCTCGCTAGCGGGAGGAGTCGGGAGACCCAGTACTTC.

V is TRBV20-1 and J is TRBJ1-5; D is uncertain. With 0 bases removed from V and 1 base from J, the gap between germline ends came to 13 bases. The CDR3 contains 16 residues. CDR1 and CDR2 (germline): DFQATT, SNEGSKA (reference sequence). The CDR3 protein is CSARDWASMSNQPQHF. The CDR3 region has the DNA TGCAGTGCTAGAGATTGGGCCTCAATGAGCAATCAGCCCCAGCATTTT.

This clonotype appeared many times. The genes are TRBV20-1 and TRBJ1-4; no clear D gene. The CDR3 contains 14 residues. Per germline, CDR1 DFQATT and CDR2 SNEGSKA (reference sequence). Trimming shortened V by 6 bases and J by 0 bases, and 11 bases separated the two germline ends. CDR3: CSAKGPSTNEKLFF. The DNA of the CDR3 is TGCAGTGCCAAAGGACCCTCAACTAATGAAAAACTGTTTTTT.

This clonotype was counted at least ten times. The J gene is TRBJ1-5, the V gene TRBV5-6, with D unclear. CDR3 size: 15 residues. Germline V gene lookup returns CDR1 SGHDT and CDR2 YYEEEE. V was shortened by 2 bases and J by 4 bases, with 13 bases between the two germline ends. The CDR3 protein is CASSFSVDGNQPQHF. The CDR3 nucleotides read TGTGCCAGCAGCTTCTCTGTGGACGGAAATCAGCCCCAGCATTTT.

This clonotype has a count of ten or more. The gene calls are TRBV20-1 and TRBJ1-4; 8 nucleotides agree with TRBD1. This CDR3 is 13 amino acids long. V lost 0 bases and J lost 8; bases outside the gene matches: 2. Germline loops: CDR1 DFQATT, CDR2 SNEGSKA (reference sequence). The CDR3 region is CSARDGDREKLFF. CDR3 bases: TGCAGTGCTAGAGATGGGGACAGGGAAAAACTGTTTTTT.

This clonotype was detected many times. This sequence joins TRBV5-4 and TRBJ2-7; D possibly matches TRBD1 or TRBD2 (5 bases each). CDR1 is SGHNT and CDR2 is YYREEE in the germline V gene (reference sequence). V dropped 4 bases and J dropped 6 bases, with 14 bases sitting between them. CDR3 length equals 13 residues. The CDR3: CASSPLGGREQYF. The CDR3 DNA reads TGTGCCAGCAGCCCCCTTGGGGGTCGCGAGCAGTACTTC.

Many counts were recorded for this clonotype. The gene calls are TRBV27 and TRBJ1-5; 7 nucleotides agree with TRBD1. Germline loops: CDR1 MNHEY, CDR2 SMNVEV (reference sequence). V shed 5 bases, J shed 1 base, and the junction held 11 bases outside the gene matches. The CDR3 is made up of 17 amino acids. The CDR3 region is CASSPQTTGPSNQPQHF. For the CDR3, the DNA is TGTGCCAGCAGTCCACAGACGACAGGGCCCAGCAATCAGCCCCAGCATTTT.

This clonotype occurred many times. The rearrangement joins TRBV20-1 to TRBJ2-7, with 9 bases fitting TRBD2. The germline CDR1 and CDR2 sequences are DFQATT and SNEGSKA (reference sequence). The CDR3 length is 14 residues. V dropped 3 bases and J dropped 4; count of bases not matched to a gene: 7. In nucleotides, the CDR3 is TGCAGTGCTAGCGCGGGAGGGGTGACGTACGAGCAGTACTTC. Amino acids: CSASAGGVTYEQYF.

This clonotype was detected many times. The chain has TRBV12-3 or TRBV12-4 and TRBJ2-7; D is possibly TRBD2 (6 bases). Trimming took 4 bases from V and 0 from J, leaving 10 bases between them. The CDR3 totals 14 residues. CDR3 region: CASSWTGSSYEQYF. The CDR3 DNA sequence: TGTGCCAGCAGTTGGACCGGGAGCTCCTACGAGCAGTACTTC.

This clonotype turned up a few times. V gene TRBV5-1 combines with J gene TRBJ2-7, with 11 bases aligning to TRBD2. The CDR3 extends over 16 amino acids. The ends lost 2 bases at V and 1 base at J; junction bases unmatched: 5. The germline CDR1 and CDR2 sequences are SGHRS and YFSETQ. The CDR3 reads CASSLNLAGGSYEQYF. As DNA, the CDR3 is TGCGCCAGCAGCTTAAACCTAGCGGGAGGATCCTACGAGCAGTACTTC.

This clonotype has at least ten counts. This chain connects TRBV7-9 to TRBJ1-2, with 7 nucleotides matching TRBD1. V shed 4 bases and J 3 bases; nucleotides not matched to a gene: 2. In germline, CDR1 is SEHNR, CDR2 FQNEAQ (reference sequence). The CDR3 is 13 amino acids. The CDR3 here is CASSWQGDYGYTF. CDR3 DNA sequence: TGTGCCAGCAGCTGGCAGGGGGACTATGGCTACACCTTC. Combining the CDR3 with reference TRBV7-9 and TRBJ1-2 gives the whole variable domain DTGVSQNPRHKITKRGQNVTFRCDPISEHNRLYWYRQTLGQGPEFLTYFQNEAQLEKSRLLSDRFSAERPKGSFSTLEIQRTEQGDSAMYLCASSWQGDYGYTFGSGTRLTVV.

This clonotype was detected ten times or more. For the CDR3, the DNA is TGCAGCACCACCCTGACTAGCGGGAGGGACACCGGGGAGCTGTTTTTT. Amino acid sequence: CSTTLTSGRDTGELFF. The rearrangement joins TRBV29-1 to TRBJ2-2; the match to TRBD2 covers 14 bases. The CDR3 consists of 16 residues. The V and J ends lost 8 bases and 3 bases, in that order; junction bases with no gene match: 8. The V gene's germline CDR1 is SQVTM and CDR2 ANQGSEA.

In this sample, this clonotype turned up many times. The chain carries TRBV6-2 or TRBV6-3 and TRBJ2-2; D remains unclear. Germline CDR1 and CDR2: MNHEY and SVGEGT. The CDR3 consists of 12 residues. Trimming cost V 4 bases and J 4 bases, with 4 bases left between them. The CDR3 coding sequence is TGTGCCAGCAGTTTTAGCACCGGGGAGCTGTTTTTT. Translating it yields CASSFSTGELFF.

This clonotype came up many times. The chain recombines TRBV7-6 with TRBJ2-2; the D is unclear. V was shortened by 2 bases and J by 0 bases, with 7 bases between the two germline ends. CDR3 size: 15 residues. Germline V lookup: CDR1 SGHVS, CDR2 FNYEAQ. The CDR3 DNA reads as TGTGCCAGCAGCTTAAGTCCATCGAACACCGGGGAGCTGTTTTTT. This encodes CASSLSPSNTGELFF.

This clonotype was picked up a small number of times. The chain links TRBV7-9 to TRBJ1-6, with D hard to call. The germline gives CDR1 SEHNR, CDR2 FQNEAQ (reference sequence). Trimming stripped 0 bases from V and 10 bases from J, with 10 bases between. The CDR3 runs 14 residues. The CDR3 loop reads CASSLAGKGSPLHF. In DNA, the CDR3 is TGTGCCAGCAGCTTAGCGGGGAAAGGGTCACCCCTCCACTTT. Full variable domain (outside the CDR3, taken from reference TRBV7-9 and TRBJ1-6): DTGVSQNPRHKITKRGQNVTFRCDPISEHNRLYWYRQTLGQGPEFLTYFQNEAQLEKSRLLSDRFSAERPKGSFSTLEIQRTEQGDSAMYLCASSLAGKGSPLHFGNGTRLTVT.

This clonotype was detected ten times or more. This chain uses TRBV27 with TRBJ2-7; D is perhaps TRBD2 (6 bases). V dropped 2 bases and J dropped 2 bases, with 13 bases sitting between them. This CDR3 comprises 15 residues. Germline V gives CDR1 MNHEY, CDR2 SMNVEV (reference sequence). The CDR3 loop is CASSLTPGLTYEQYF. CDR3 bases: TGTGCCAGCAGTTTAACCCCTGGACTAACCTACGAGCAGTACTTC.

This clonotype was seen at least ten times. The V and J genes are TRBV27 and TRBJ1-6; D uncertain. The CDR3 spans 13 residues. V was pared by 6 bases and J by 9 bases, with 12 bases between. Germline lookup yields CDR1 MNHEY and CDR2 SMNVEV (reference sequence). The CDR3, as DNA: TGTGCCAGCAGGATGATTGGCCTTTCACCCCTCCACTTT. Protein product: CASRMIGLSPLHF.

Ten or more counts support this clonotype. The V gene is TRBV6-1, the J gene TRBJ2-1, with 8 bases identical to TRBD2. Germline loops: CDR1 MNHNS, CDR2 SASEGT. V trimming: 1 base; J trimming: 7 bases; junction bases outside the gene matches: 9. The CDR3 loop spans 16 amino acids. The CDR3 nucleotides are TGTGCCAGCAGTGAAGGGCCAGCGGGAGTTGGTAATGAGCAGTTCTTC. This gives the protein CASSEGPAGVGNEQFF.